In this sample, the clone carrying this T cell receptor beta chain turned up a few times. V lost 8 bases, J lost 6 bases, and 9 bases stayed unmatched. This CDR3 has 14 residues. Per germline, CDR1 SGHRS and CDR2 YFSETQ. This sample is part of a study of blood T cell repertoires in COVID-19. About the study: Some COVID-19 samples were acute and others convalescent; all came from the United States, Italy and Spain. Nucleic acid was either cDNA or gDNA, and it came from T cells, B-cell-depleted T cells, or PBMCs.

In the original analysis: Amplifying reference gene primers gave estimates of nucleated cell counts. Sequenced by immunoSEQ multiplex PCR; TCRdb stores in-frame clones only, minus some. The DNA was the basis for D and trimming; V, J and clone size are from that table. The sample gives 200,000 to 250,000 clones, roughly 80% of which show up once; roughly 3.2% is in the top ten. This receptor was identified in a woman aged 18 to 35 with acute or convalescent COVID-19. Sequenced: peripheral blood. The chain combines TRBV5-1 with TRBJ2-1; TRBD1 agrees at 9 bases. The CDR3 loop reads CASGTGSATNEQFF. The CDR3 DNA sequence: TGCGCCAGTGGGACAGGGTCGGCTACCAATGAGCAGTTCTTC.